Listed below are T cell receptor beta chains from one sample, sequenced in a study of blood T cells in healthy people across ages. TCRdb recomputed calls from the 5' RACE reads with MiXCR, one row per CDR3 protein. The sample has 1.4 million or so distinct CDR3 sequences, about 45% seen once; the top ten hold around 4%. The specimen was blood. The receptors were gathered from a woman aged 18-29 years in good health. Each CDR3 is given with its conserved first and last residue. The order of the fields is V gene, J gene, clone size, D gene, CDR3 length, CDR3 DNA, CDR3 protein. The D gene is left open where the match is weak. A clone size is listed for some rows: how often the clone was seen (once, few, many), or a class if it is expanded.

V: TRBV28
J: TRBJ2-2
size: -
D: TRBD2
length: 17
DNA: TGTGCCAGCAGTTCCCTACTACCGCGGGAGTTTCCCGGGGAGCTGTTTTTT
CDR3: CASSSLLPREFPGELFF

V: TRBV4-3
J: TRBJ2-2
size: -
D: TRBD1
length: 15
DNA: TGCGCCAGCAGCCGGAACAGGGGGCTCACCGGGGAGCTGTTTTTT
CDR3: CASSRNRGLTGELFF

V: TRBV20-1
J: TRBJ2-7
size: -
D: TRBD1
length: 17
DNA: TGCAGTGCTAGAGACCGACGGACAGGGTTCGGCTCCTACGAGCAGTACTTC
CDR3: CSARDRRTGFGSYEQYF

V: TRBV12-3/TRBV12-4
J: TRBJ1-5
size: -
D: -
length: 12
DNA: TGTGCCAGCAGTTACGTCAGGGAGCCCCAGCATTTT
CDR3: CASSYVREPQHF

V: TRBV7-9
J: TRBJ2-1
size: -
D: TRBD1
length: 16
DNA: TGTGCCAGCAGCCTGTTAGGGGACAGCCCACAAGAGACCCAGTTCTTC
CDR3: CASSLLGDSPQETQFF

V: TRBV5-6
J: TRBJ1-2
size: few
D: -
length: 14
DNA: TGTGCCAGCAGCCGCCAGACAGGATCTACTGGCTACACCTTC
CDR3: CASSRQTGSTGYTF

V: TRBV6-5
J: TRBJ2-2
size: -
D: -
length: 14
DNA: TGTGCCAGCAAGAAGACAGCGAACACCGGGGAGCTGTTTTTT
CDR3: CASKKTANTGELFF

V: TRBV9
J: TRBJ2-7
size: -
D: -
length: 14
DNA: TGTGCCAGCAGCGTAGGGGGAGAACTGGGGGAGCAGTACTTC
CDR3: CASSVGGELGEQYF

V: TRBV6-6
J: TRBJ2-2
size: few
D: -
length: 15
DNA: TGTGCCAGCAGCCTTAAACTAGGTGGCACCGGGGAGCTGTTTTTT
CDR3: CASSLKLGGTGELFF

V: TRBV12-3/TRBV12-4
J: TRBJ2-3
size: few
D: TRBD2
length: 16
DNA: TGTGCCAGCAGCCCTCGACTAGCGGGGGCCGATAATACGCAGTATTTT
CDR3: CASSPRLAGADNTQYF

V: TRBV6-2/TRBV6-3
J: TRBJ2-7
size: -
D: -
length: 13
DNA: TGTGCCAGCAGCAAGACATCGGTCAGCGATCAGTACTTC
CDR3: CASSKTSVSDQYF

V: TRBV6-5
J: TRBJ1-5
size: -
D: -
length: 18
DNA: TGTGCCAGCAGTTTCAACCTTGGGGGTCAGGTTGGCAATCAGCCCCAGCATTTT
CDR3: CASSFNLGGQVGNQPQHF

V: TRBV7-2
J: TRBJ1-1
size: -
D: -
length: 13
DNA: TGTGCCAGCAGCTGGTCGTCGGGGTACGAAGCTTTCTTT
CDR3: CASSWSSGYEAFF

V: TRBV30
J: TRBJ2-3
size: few
D: -
length: 15
DNA: TGTGCCTGCGAGGAGTGGGACTGGTACACAGATACGCAGTATTTT
CDR3: CACEEWDWYTDTQYF

V: TRBV6-2/TRBV6-3
J: TRBJ2-3
size: once
D: -
length: 16
DNA: TGTGCCAGCAGTTACTCGATAGCATCTAGCACAGATGCGCAGTATTTT
CDR3: CASSYSIASSTDAQYF

V: TRBV5-6
J: TRBJ1-1
size: -
D: -
length: 16
DNA: TGTGCCAGCAGCATCCGTGGGCAGGGGAGCAACACTGAAGCTTTCTTT
CDR3: CASSIRGQGSNTEAFF

V: TRBV2
J: TRBJ1-6
size: -
D: -
length: 13
DNA: TGTGCCAGCAGGCCACAGTCAAATTCACCCCTCCACTTT
CDR3: CASRPQSNSPLHF

V: TRBV5-1
J: TRBJ2-2
size: -
D: -
length: 15
DNA: TGCGCCAGCAGCTTCAAACTAGACCAAACCGGGGAGCTGTTTTTT
CDR3: CASSFKLDQTGELFF

V: TRBV7-2
J: TRBJ1-5
size: -
D: -
length: 15
DNA: TGTGCCAGCAGCTTAGATTGGGGAAAGAAACAGCCCCAGCATTTT
CDR3: CASSLDWGKKQPQHF

V: TRBV11-2
J: TRBJ2-7
size: -
D: -
length: 14
DNA: TGTGCCAGCAGCTTGGGGAGCACCTACAATGAGCAGTACTTC
CDR3: CASSLGSTYNEQYF

V: TRBV15
J: TRBJ1-6
size: -
D: -
length: 14
DNA: TGTGCCACCAGCGGACTAAGGGTTAATTCACCCCTCCACTTT
CDR3: CATSGLRVNSPLHF

V: TRBV11-2
J: TRBJ2-1
size: -
D: -
length: 11
DNA: TGTGCCAGCAGCCAAGCACTAGGGCAGTTCTTC
CDR3: CASSQALGQFF

V: TRBV10-3
J: TRBJ2-1
size: -
D: TRBD2
length: 15
DNA: TGTGCCAGCGGTTCTCCTAGCGGGAGTTTCCATGAGCAGTTCTTC
CDR3: CASGSPSGSFHEQFF

V: TRBV5-5
J: TRBJ1-1
size: -
D: TRBD1
length: 14
DNA: TGTGCCAGCAGCGCGGGACAGGGGGTCGTCGTAGCTTTCTTT
CDR3: CASSAGQGVVVAFF

V: TRBV5-1
J: TRBJ1-4
size: few
D: -
length: 14
DNA: TGCGCCAGCAGCTTGGACACCCTAGACAAAAAACTGTTTTTT
CDR3: CASSLDTLDKKLFF

V: TRBV7-2
J: TRBJ2-4
size: few
D: -
length: 14
DNA: TGTGCCAGCAGCTCCGGCGATCCCCAAAACATTCAGTACTTC
CDR3: CASSSGDPQNIQYF